This TCR beta chain comes out of a study of T cell responses to AZD1222 COVID-19 vaccine. Germline V CDR1 and CDR2: LGHDT, YNNKEL (reference sequence). The CDR3 is 15 residues long. Trimming removed 4 bases at V and 0 bases at J, with 12 bases between. Profiled with immunoSEQ multiplex PCR; TCRdb holds only in-frame clones, not every one. The sample holds approximately 98,000 clones, about 92% seen once. This clone was seen a single time. This chain joins TRBV3-1 (or the pseudogene TRBV3-2) and TRBJ1-2; D unclear. Source: peripheral blood, taken on day 0 of MenACWY control vaccination. The source of this sequence is an adult in good health. In nucleotides, the CDR3 is TGTGCCAGCAGCCTTTCGACGGTCGCTAACTATGGCTACACCTTC. Protein product: CASSLSTVANYGYTF.